A single sample is the source of the 3 T cell receptor beta chains below, sequenced in a study of beta chain features in type 1 diabetes. The study's findings and limits: Shorter TCRB CDR3s, moderately but significantly so, marked every one of the four CD4+ subsets in Type 1 diabetes patients.

Since all of the isolated RNA was reverse transcribed, expressed TCRB transcripts were what got sequenced. Method: immunoSEQ multiplex PCR; TCRdb's copy keeps in-frame clones and lacks some. The sample shows roughly 240,000 clones, around 24% of them seen only once. These receptors have no identified antigens. What was sequenced was naive CD4+ T cells from blood. The receptor set was obtained from a young woman with type 1 diabetes.

The chain has TRBV29-1 and TRBJ1-2; possibly TRBD1 for D (6 bases). CDR1 and CDR2 from the germline V gene are SQVTM and ANQGSEA. The CDR3 totals 13 residues. Trimming removed 1 base from V and 8 bases from J, with 14 bases in between. CDR3 amino acids: CSVEGQGNNGYTF. The CDR3 coding sequence is TGCAGCGTTGAAGGTCAGGGGAATAACGGCTACACCTTC.

The gene calls are TRBV4-1 and TRBJ2-2; D is ambiguous. Germline V gives CDR1 MGHRA, CDR2 YSYEKL. V lost 1 base and J 4 bases, leaving 7 bases between the germline ends. CDR3 length: 14 residues. CDR3: CASSQGVPTGELFF. The CDR3 nucleotides are TGCGCCAGCAGCCAAGGCGTCCCCACCGGGGAGCTGTTTTTT.

The chain has TRBV18 and TRBJ1-1; D possibly corresponds to TRBD1 (6 bases). The V and J ends lost 2 bases and 4 bases respectively, with 14 bases between them. Germline V gene sequence: CDR1 KGHSH, CDR2 LQKENI. The CDR3 length is 15 residues. In DNA, the CDR3 is TGTGCCAGCTCACCAGGCGGGGGGCGCCTCACTGAAGCTTTCTTT. It yields the protein CASSPGGGRLTEAFF. Drawing the rest from reference TRBV18 and TRBJ1-1, the complete variable domain is NAGVMQNPRHLVRRRGQEARLRCSPMKGHSHVYWYRQLPEEGLKFMVYLQKENIIDESGMPKERFSAEFPKEGPSILRIQQVVRGDSAAYFCASSPGGGRLTEAFFGQGTRLTVV.